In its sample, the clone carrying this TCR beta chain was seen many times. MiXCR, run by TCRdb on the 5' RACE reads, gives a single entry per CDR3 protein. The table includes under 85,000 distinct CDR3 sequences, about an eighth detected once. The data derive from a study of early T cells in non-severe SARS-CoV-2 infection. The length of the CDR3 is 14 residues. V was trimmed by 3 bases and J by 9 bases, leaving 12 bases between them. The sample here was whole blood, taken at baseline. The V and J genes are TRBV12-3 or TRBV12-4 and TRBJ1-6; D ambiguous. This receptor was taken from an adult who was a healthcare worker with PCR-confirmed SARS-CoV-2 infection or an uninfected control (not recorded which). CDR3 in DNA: TGTGCCAGCAGTTTTAGTCCACCCTCTTCACCCCTCCACTTT. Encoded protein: CASSFSPPSSPLHF.